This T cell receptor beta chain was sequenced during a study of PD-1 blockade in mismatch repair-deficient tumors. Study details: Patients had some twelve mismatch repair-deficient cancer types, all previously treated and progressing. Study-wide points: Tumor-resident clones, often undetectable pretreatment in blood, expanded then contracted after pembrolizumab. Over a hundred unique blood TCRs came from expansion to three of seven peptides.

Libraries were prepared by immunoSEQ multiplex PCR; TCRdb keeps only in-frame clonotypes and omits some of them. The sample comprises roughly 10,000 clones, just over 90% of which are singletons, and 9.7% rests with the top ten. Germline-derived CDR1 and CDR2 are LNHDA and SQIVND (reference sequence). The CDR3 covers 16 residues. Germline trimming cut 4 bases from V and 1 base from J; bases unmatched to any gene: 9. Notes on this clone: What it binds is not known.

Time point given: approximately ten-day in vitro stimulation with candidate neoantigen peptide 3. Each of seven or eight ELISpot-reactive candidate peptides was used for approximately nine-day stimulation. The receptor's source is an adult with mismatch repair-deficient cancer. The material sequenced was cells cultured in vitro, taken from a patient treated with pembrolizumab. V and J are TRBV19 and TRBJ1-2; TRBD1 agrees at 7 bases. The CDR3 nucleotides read TGTGCCAGTAGTACCGCCCGACAGGGTGATAACTATGGCTACACCTTC. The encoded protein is CASSTARQGDNYGYTF.